The clone carrying this T cell receptor beta chain was seen just once. Its cognate antigen is unknown. This specimen comes from a study of CD8+ T cells in alopecia areata. Study-wide points: Whereas mice showed it more clearly, TCR sharing across patients was murkier, possibly because of HLA. Clonality was higher in lesional than normal scalp, especially in alopecia totalis/universalis.

The V gene end was trimmed by 5 bases and the J gene end by 7 bases; junction bases not matched to a gene: 2. Germline lookup yields CDR1 MNHEY and CDR2 SVGAGI. The CDR3 consists of 11 residues. Treatment in this sample: oral pan-JAK inhibitor, 5-10 mg twice daily. Peripheral blood and lesional scalp punch biopsies were taken from alopecia areata patients. Extracted from the samples, RNA was reverse transcribed into cDNA to serve as the sequencing template. The table came from immunoSEQ multiplex PCR; TCRdb's copy has only in-frame clones and leaves some out. The sample records 200,000 to 250,000 clones, around 57% being singletons.

This rearrangement joins TRBV6-5 to TRBJ2-7; 7 nucleotides align to TRBD2. The specimen comprised CD4+ T cells sorted from blood, sampled at week 4, from a patient treated with tofacitinib. The clonotype comes from a human donor with alopecia areata. CDR3 amino acids: CASSNGREQYF. Here the CDR3 DNA reads TGTGCCAGCAGTAACGGGAGGGAGCAGTACTTC.